These T cell receptor beta chains were read from a single sample in a study of cytomegalovirus exposure and HLA in healthy donors. The method was immunoSEQ multiplex PCR; TCRdb's version includes in-frame clones alone and lacks a portion of them. The table has under 150,000 clones, 86% seen once; the top ten hold 2.9%. Material: PBMCs. The origin of the receptors is a man aged 18 to 29 in good health and CMV-seronegative. Each CDR3 is given with its conserved first and last residue. D genes are given only for firm matches. Size tells how often a clone was seen (once, few, many) or the class of an expanded clone, and some rows leave it out.

v_call	j_call	clone_size	cdr3_length	d_call	cdr3_nt	cdr3_aa
TRBV4-3	TRBJ2-2	-	15	TRBD1	TGCGCCAGCAGCCCCCGACAGGGGGCTATCGGGGAGCTGTTTTTT	CASSPRQGAIGELFF
TRBV6-5	TRBJ1-5	-	13	TRBD1	TGTGCCAGCAGGGAACAGGGGGGTCAGCCCCAGCATTTT	CASREQGGQPQHF
TRBV6-6	TRBJ1-1	once	15	-	TGTGCCAGCAGTTACGCAGAGGGCAGGGAGGGAGAAGCTTTCTTT	CASSYAEGREGEAFF
TRBV18	TRBJ2-1	-	12	-	TGTGCCAGCTCACTCAGAAGTAATGAGCAGTTCTTC	CASSLRSNEQFF
TRBV5-1	TRBJ1-1	-	14	-	TGCGCCAGCAGCCAGGACAGTACAAACACTGAAGCTTTCTTT	CASSQDSTNTEAFF
TRBV29-1	TRBJ2-1	-	12	TRBD1	TGCAGCGTACCCGGACAGGGGAATGAGCAGTTCTTC	CSVPGQGNEQFF
TRBV27	TRBJ2-1	-	15	-	TGTGCCAGCAGTTGGGGACTTTCAGCCTACAATGAGCAGTTCTTC	CASSWGLSAYNEQFF
TRBV7-9	TRBJ1-1	-	16	-	TGTGCCAGCAGCTTACCGGGGGGGAGGTTTGACACTGAAGCTTTCTTT	CASSLPGGRFDTEAFF
TRBV7-9	TRBJ1-5	-	16	TRBD1	TGTGCCAGCACCCCGACAGGGGTTGAGGGCAATCAGCCCCAGCATTTT	CASTPTGVEGNQPQHF
TRBV6-4	TRBJ2-6	few	16	-	TGTGCCAGCAGTGACTCGACTAGCTCTGGGGCCAACGTCCTGACTTTC	CASSDSTSSGANVLTF
TRBV9	TRBJ2-7	-	15	-	TGTGCCAGCAGCGCCCGCGAATGGGACTTCCACGAGCAGTACTTC	CASSAREWDFHEQYF
TRBV19	TRBJ1-5	-	18	TRBD1	TGTGCCAGTAGTAGGGACCGGGACAGGGGATTAGGTGCCGAACCCCAGCATTTT	CASSRDRDRGLGAEPQHF
TRBV5-5	TRBJ2-7	-	14	-	TGTGCCAGCAGCTTGGAGTCGGGAAACTACGAGCAGTACTTC	CASSLESGNYEQYF
TRBV9	TRBJ2-5	-	14	-	TGTGCCAGCGACGCTGGGGGCTTACAAGAGACCCAGTACTTC	CASDAGGLQETQYF
TRBV27	TRBJ1-5	medium-sized	14	-	TGTGCCAGCAGTTTTGGGGCAGACAATCAGCCCCAGCATTTT	CASSFGADNQPQHF
TRBV5-1	TRBJ2-5	-	17	TRBD2	TGCGCCAGCAGCTCTCCGGGACTAGCGGGGGTACAAGAGACCCAGTACTTC	CASSSPGLAGVQETQYF
TRBV11-2	TRBJ1-3	-	18	TRBD1	TGTGCCAGCAGCTTACAGGGGACAGGGGGCGCCTCTGGAAACACCATATATTTT	CASSLQGTGGASGNTIYF
TRBV19	TRBJ2-1	once	14	TRBD2	TGTGCCAGTAGGAGCGGGGGGCGCTACAATGAGCAGTTCTTC	CASRSGGRYNEQFF
TRBV5-1	TRBJ2-7	-	14	-	TGCGCCAGCGGCCCCCAGCCCAGCGCCCACGAGCAGTACTTC	CASGPQPSAHEQYF
TRBV27	TRBJ2-1	-	16	-	TGTGCCAGCAGTCCTTTCAACTCGGGGACCTACAATGAGCAGTTCTTC	CASSPFNSGTYNEQFF